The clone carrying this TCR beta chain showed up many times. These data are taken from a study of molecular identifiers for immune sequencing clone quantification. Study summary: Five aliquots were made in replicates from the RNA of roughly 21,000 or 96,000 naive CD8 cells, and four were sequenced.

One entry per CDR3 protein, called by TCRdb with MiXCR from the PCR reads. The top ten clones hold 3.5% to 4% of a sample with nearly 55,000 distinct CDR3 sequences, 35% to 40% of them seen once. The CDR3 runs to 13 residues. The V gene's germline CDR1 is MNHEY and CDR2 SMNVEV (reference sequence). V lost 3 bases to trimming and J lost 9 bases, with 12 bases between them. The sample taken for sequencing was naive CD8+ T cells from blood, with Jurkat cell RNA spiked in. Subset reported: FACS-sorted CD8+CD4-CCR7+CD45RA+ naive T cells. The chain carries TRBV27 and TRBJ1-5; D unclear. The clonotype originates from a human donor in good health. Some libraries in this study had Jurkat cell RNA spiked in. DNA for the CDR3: TGTGCCAGCAGTTTGCAGGTTATGCGGCCCCAGCATTTT. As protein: CASSLQVMRPQHF.